This TCR beta chain was sequenced in a study of Ad26.COV2.S vaccination and SARS-CoV-2 variants. The overall study: Ad26.COV2.S given intramuscularly, once or twice 56 days apart. The study's findings and limits: TCR breadth and depth analyses may have underestimated total T cell responses. Marked by substantial breadth, spike-specific CD8+ and CD4+ T cell responses were reportedly seen after vaccination.

CDR3 length: 16 residues. Per the germline V gene, CDR1 is LNHDA and CDR2 is SQIVND (reference sequence). Between the trimmed V and J ends, which lost 3 bases and 2 bases, there was a span of 14 bases. For this clone: The target antigen is unknown.

Treatment given: some 19 received Ad26.COV2.S at low or high dose, single or two shots; 5 received placebo; per-sample allocation not given. Day 63 after the first vaccine or placebo injection was the time point for sampling. Ad26.COV2.S expressed prefusion-stabilized spike from the original Wuhan strain. The data were produced by immunoSEQ multiplex PCR, yet TCRdb's version contains in-frame clones alone and is incomplete. The sample records 300,000 to 350,000 clones, approximately 86% being singletons. The sample was peripheral blood, taken in a trial of Ad26.COV2.S vaccine versus placebo. The source is a person between 18 and 60 years old who received the Ad26.COV2.S COVID-19 vaccine or a placebo. The chain is built from TRBV19 and TRBJ1-5, with a weak D call TRBD1 (5 bases). Written as DNA, the CDR3 is TGTGCCAGTAGTATCGGGGGGAAGGCAGGCAATCAGCCCCAGCATTTT. Protein: CASSIGGKAGNQPQHF.